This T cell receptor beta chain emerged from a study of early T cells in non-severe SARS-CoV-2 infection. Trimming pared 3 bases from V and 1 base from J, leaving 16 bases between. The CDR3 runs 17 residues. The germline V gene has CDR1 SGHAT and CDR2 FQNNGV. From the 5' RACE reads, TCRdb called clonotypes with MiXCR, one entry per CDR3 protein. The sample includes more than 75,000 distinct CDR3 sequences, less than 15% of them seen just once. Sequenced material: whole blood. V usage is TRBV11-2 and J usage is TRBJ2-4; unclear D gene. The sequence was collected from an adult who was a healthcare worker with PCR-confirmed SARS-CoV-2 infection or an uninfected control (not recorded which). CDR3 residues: CASSLGRSGRAKNIQYF. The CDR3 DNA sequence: TGTGCCAGCAGCTTGGGCAGATCTGGTCGGGCCAAAAACATTCAGTACTTC.